Presented here are 24 T cell receptor beta chains from one specimen sequenced in a study of blood T cell repertoires in COVID-19. The assay was immunoSEQ multiplex PCR, and TCRdb's table has in-frame clones only and misses some. The table shows under 250,000 clones, with more than 70% occurring only once. The sequencing sample was made of peripheral blood. The receptors were gathered from a woman aged 25 to 39 with COVID-19, enrolled during active disease.

This rearrangement joins TRBV4-1 to TRBJ2-1, with 9 bases lining up with TRBD1. With V trimmed by 5 bases and J by 8 bases, 10 bases remained unmatched. Germline values: CDR1 MGHRA, CDR2 YSYEKL. The CDR3 covers 15 residues. CDR3 sequence (DNA): TGCGCCAGCAGCAAACCGGGACAGGGATTCGATGAGCAGTTCTTC. This translates into CASSKPGQGFDEQFF.

This chain uses TRBV2 with TRBJ2-7; D perhaps matches TRBD1 (5 bases). The V gene lost 3 bases and the J gene lost 7 bases, with 10 bases spanning the gap. This CDR3 has 12 residues. CDR1 is SNHLY and CDR2 is FYNNEI in the germline V gene. CDR3 amino acids: CASSESPGEQYV. The DNA of the CDR3 is TGTGCCAGCAGTGAGTCCCCAGGGGAGCAGTACGTC.

This chain uses TRBV4-3 with TRBJ1-2; TRBD1 might be the D (5 bases). The CDR3 is 15 amino acids. V lost 0 bases to trimming and J lost 4 bases, with 12 bases between them. Germline lookup yields CDR1 LGHNA and CDR2 YSLEER. This CDR3 reads CASSQDAGLGYGYTF. The DNA for the CDR3 is TGCGCCAGCAGCCAAGATGCAGGGTTGGGCTATGGCTACACCTTC.

This sequence joins TRBV6-5 and TRBJ1-6; the D is unclear. This CDR3 has 11 residues. Trimming stripped 7 bases from V and 7 bases from J, with 5 bases between. Germline loops: CDR1 MNHEY, CDR2 SVGAGI. CDR3 sequence (DNA): TGTGCCAGCACAAAAAATTCACCCCTCCACTTT. This gives the protein CASTKNSPLHF.

The chain joins TRBV14 to TRBJ2-3, with TRBD2 matching 7 bases. V shed 0 bases and J 4 bases; nucleotides not matched to a gene: 4. CDR3 size: 15 residues. Germline V CDR1 and CDR2: SGHDN, FVKESK. CDR3 region: CASSQDLGLADTQYF. The CDR3 DNA reads TGTGCCAGCAGCCAAGATCTTGGACTAGCAGATACGCAGTATTTT.

The chain carries TRBV19 and TRBJ1-2, with D perhaps matching TRBD1 (5 bases). Deletions cut 6 bases from V and 1 base from J, with 21 bases between. Germline V CDR1 and CDR2: LNHDA, SQIVND (reference sequence). CDR3 length: 17 amino acids. The CDR3 sequence is CASSLGQVDGLNYGYTF. The DNA of the CDR3 is TGTGCCAGTAGCCTGGGGCAGGTTGACGGCCTTAACTATGGCTACACCTTC.

A remark on this clone: Other DNA sequences within the sample encode an identical CDR3. V is TRBV11-2 and J is TRBJ2-5, with D unclear. Between the trimmed V and J ends, which lost 1 base and 4 bases, there was a span of 4 bases. This CDR3 region has 12 residues. Germline V gene data show CDR1 as SGHAT and CDR2 as FQNNGV. DNA for the CDR3: TGTGCCAGCAGCTTAGCCCGAGAGACCCAGTACTTC. As protein: CASSLARETQYF.

The chain combines TRBV6-4 with TRBJ2-5, with D tentatively TRBD1 (6 bases). Per the germline V gene, CDR1 is MRHNA and CDR2 is SNTAGT. CDR3 length: 16 amino acids. V dropped 4 bases and J dropped 1 base, with 16 bases sitting between them. The CDR3 here is CASSGVQGTTQETQYF. CDR3 coding DNA: TGTGCCAGCAGTGGAGTCCAGGGGACGACCCAAGAGACCCAGTACTTC.

The sample holds a few counts of this clone. V usage is TRBV2 and J usage is TRBJ2-3; weak D call: TRBD2 (6 bases). Germline values: CDR1 SNHLY, CDR2 FYNNEI. V lost 4 bases and J 3 bases, leaving 14 bases between the germline ends. This CDR3 has 15 residues. The CDR3: CASSVLPAGTDTQYF. CDR3 DNA sequence: TGTGCCAGCAGTGTCCTGCCGGCGGGAACAGATACGCAGTATTTT.

The CDR3 reads CAISETRVSAGANVLTF. The CDR3, as DNA: TGTGCCATCAGTGAGACTAGAGTATCGGCTGGGGCCAACGTCCTGACTTTC. The rearrangement links TRBV10-3 to TRBJ2-6, with D possibly TRBD2 on 5 matching bases. The germline V gene has CDR1 ENHRY and CDR2 SYGVKD. There are 17 residues in the CDR3. Trimming took off 2 bases at V and 2 bases at J, with 13 bases between the two ends.

The CDR3: CASNWAFSGANVLTF. The CDR3 DNA reads TGTGCCAGCAACTGGGCCTTCTCTGGGGCCAACGTCCTGACTTTC. The rearrangement uses TRBV6-5 and TRBJ2-6; D is unresolved. Trimming removed 7 bases at V and 0 bases at J, with 10 bases between. In germline, CDR1 is MNHEY, CDR2 SVGAGI. The CDR3 totals 15 residues.

The rearrangement uses TRBV1 and TRBJ2-7; whether TRBD2, the table's D call, matches the DNA was not checked. TRBV1 is assigned pseudogene status. The CDR3 runs 14 residues. The CDR3 region is CTSSQEVPLREQYV. The CDR3 DNA is TGCACCAGCAGCCAAGAGGTCCCCCTGAGGGAGCAGTACGTC.

The CDR3 reads CATSDLRCQGGRETQYF. For the CDR3, the DNA is TGTGCCACCAGTGATTTGCGCTGCCAGGGAGGTCGAGAGACCCAGTACTTC. The V call is TRBV24-1, the J call TRBJ2-5, with a tentative D call TRBD2 (6 bases). The CDR3 loop spans 17 amino acids. Germline V CDR1 and CDR2: KGHDR, SFDVKD. Trimming removed 0 bases from V and 4 bases from J, with 17 bases in between.

V is TRBV6-2 or TRBV6-3 and J is TRBJ2-1, with 10 bases matching TRBD2. Losses at the gene ends were 2 bases for V and 9 bases for J; bases not matched to a gene: 4. Per germline, CDR1 MNHEY and CDR2 SVGEGT. The CDR3 extends over 14 amino acids. Written as DNA, the CDR3 is TGTGCCAGCAGTTACCTAGCGGGGGCGGGTGAGCAGTTCTTC. Its protein is CASSYLAGAGEQFF.

The gene calls are TRBV4-1 and TRBJ1-5; 10 bases fit TRBD1. Germline V gene sequence: CDR1 MGHRA, CDR2 YSYEKL. The CDR3 loop spans 16 amino acids. With V trimmed by 5 bases and J by 2 bases, 6 bases remained unmatched. CDR3 loop: CASSEGQGRRNQPQHF. CDR3 DNA: TGCGCCAGCAGCGAGGGACAGGGGAGGCGCAATCAGCCCCAGCATTTT.

The chain couples TRBV6-5 to TRBJ1-5; unclear D gene. CDR3 size: 10 residues. Trimming left V 6 bases short and J 9 bases short, with 6 bases between. Germline values: CDR1 MNHEY, CDR2 SVGAGI. CDR3: CASRLRPQHF. DNA of the CDR3: TGTGCCAGCAGGCTAAGGCCCCAGCATTTT.

CDR3: CASSYSGGHETQYF. CDR3 coding DNA: TGTGCCAGCAGCTATAGCGGGGGTCATGAGACCCAGTACTTC. V and J are TRBV7-2 and TRBJ2-5; 9 nucleotides align to TRBD2. This CDR3 is built from 14 residues. Germline values: CDR1 SGHTA, CDR2 FQGNSA. The trim removed 4 bases at V and 5 bases at J, leaving 5 bases unmatched.

This rearrangement joins TRBV7-2 to TRBJ1-2, with TRBD1 identical over 7 bases. The V gene's germline CDR1 is SGHTA and CDR2 FQGNSA. J gave up 4 bases and V 0 bases, and 5 bases lay outside the gene matches. CDR3 length: 15 amino acids. The CDR3: CASSLAGAGGYGYTF. CDR3 bases: TGTGCCAGCAGCTTAGCGGGGGCAGGGGGCTATGGCTACACCTTC.

The V gene is TRBV24-1, the J gene TRBJ2-3; 10 nucleotides agree with TRBD2. V lost 6 bases to trimming and J lost 3 bases; unmatched junction nucleotides: 5. Germline V gives CDR1 KGHDR, CDR2 SFDVKD. This CDR3 has 15 residues. The CDR3 DNA is TGTGCCACCAGTTCCCTAGCGGGGGAAACAGATACGCAGTATTTT. This translates into CATSSLAGETDTQYF.

The V and J genes are TRBV29-1 and TRBJ1-1; 7 positions match TRBD1. CDR3 length equals 14 residues. The ends lost 1 base at V and 5 bases at J; junction bases unmatched: 7. The V gene's germline CDR1 is SQVTM and CDR2 ANQGSEA. The CDR3: CSVEGETGMTEAFF. The DNA for the CDR3 is TGCAGCGTTGAAGGCGAGACAGGGATGACTGAAGCTTTCTTT.

The V and J genes are TRBV7-9 and TRBJ2-7, with 10 nucleotides matching TRBD1. This CDR3 region has 18 residues. From germline, CDR1 is SEHNR and CDR2 FQNEAQ (reference sequence). J was trimmed by 3 bases and V by 5 bases; bases with no gene match: 16. CDR3 protein: CASSLTTLTGGGNYEQYF. CDR3 bases: TGTGCCAGCAGCCTAACAACCCTGACAGGGGGCGGAAACTACGAGCAGTACTTC.

This rearrangement joins TRBV6-5 to TRBJ1-1; tentatively, D is TRBD1 (5 bases). The CDR3 totals 16 residues. The V gene lost 1 base and the J gene lost 2 bases, with 14 bases spanning the gap. Germline V gives CDR1 MNHEY, CDR2 SVGAGI. CDR3 coding DNA: TGTGCCAGCAGTTACTTGTCCGGGCAGGGAAACACTGAAGCTTTCTTT. Translated: CASSYLSGQGNTEAFF.

The chain is built from TRBV6-5 and TRBJ2-5, with D possibly matching TRBD1 (6 bases). The CDR3 covers 15 residues. CDR1 and CDR2 from the germline V gene are MNHEY and SVGAGI. V lost 0 bases and J lost 2, with 10 bases in between. For the CDR3, the DNA is TGTGCCAGCAGTTACTCGTACAGGGAACAAGAGACCCAGTACTTC. Protein: CASSYSYREQETQYF.

V is TRBV5-8 and J is TRBJ2-3, with D hard to call. Between the trimmed V and J ends, which lost 2 bases and 6 bases, there was a span of 16 bases. The CDR3 has 15 amino acids. The germline gives CDR1 SGHTS, CDR2 YDEGEE. DNA of the CDR3: TGTGCCAGCAGCTTCGGTTCACATCTGGGCGATACGCAGTATTTT. It codes for CASSFGSHLGDTQYF.